This paragraph reports one T cell receptor beta chain. Extracted RNA was reverse transcribed into cDNA, the sequencing template. Clones were sequenced by immunoSEQ multiplex PCR, and TCRdb holds only the in-frame ones, with some missing. The sample includes 150,000 or so clones, roughly 58% seen only once; the top ten take under 20%. V lost 3 bases, J lost 0 bases, and 12 bases lay in between. CDR3 size: 15 residues. Germline V CDR1 and CDR2: SGHVS, FQNEAQ. The sample belongs to a study of CD8+ T cells in alopecia areata. Study summary: Severity scoring for treated patients was based on the percentage of affected scalp area.

Stated treatment: oral pan-JAK inhibitor, 5-10 mg twice daily. In alopecia areata patients, both lesional scalp punch biopsies and peripheral blood were collected. Separation by sorting yielded CD4+ and CD8+ T cells from PBMCs. The receptor's source is a human donor with alopecia areata. The gene calls are TRBV7-8 and TRBJ2-7, with D unclear. This specimen consisted of CD4+ T cells sorted from blood, obtained at approximately week 61, from a patient treated with tofacitinib. The CDR3: CASSFSDLGSYEQYF. CDR3 in DNA: TGTGCCAGCAGCTTTTCGGACCTAGGCTCCTACGAGCAGTACTTC.